A single sample is the source of the 13 T cell receptor beta chains below, sequenced in a study of blood T cell repertoires in COVID-19. TCRdb's copy holds only in-frame clones and misses some; the assay was immunoSEQ multiplex PCR. This sample has 150,000 to 200,000 clones; roughly 82% occur once, and the top ten carry approximately 8.7%. The sequenced sample was peripheral blood. Source of these receptors: a woman aged 65 to 85 with acute or convalescent COVID-19.

The CDR3 coding sequence is TGTGCCAGCAGCTTGGGAGGCCTAGGCTATGGCTACACCTTC. It specifies CASSLGGLGYGYTF. The V call is TRBV5-6, the J call TRBJ1-2, with D uncertain. Germline CDR1 reads SGHDT; CDR2 reads YYEEEE. V was clipped by 0 bases and J by 4 bases, with 10 bases between them. The CDR3 runs 14 residues.

CDR3 DNA sequence: TGTGCCAGCAGTATGACTAGCGGGGGCTCCTACAATGAGCAGTTCTTC. Protein sequence: CASSMTSGGSYNEQFF. The chain carries TRBV28 and TRBJ2-1, with 12 bases that match TRBD2. The J segment lost 0 bases and the V segment lost 5 bases, leaving 2 bases of the junction unmatched. CDR1 and CDR2 from the germline V gene are MDHEN and SYDVKM. CDR3 length: 16 residues. The full variable domain, rest sourced from reference TRBV28 and TRBJ2-1, is DVKVTQSSRYLVKRTGEKVFLECVQDMDHENMFWYRQDPGLGLRLIYFSYDVKMKEKGDIPEGYSVSREKKERFSLILESASTNQTSMYLCASSMTSGGSYNEQFFGPGTRLTVL.

The V call is TRBV2, the J call TRBJ2-5; D perhaps matches TRBD2 (6 bases). The CDR3 is 13 amino acids. Trimming took 10 bases from V and 1 from J, leaving 13 bases between them. Germline V gene data show CDR1 as SNHLY and CDR2 as FYNNEI. The CDR3 region is CAKGLTSQETQYF. CDR3 DNA: TGTGCCAAGGGACTGACCTCCCAAGAGACCCAGTACTTC. The full variable domain, completed using reference TRBV2 and TRBJ2-5, is EPEVTQTPSHQVTQMGQEVILRCVPISNHLYFYWYRQILGQKVEFLVSFYNNEISEKSEIFDDQFSVERPDGSNFTLKIRSTKLEDSAMYFCAKGLTSQETQYFGPGTRLLVL.

V usage is TRBV18 and J usage is TRBJ2-7, with TRBD1 as a possible D gene (5 bases). Germline lookup yields CDR1 KGHSH and CDR2 LQKENI. The CDR3 is 12 residues long. V was clipped by 1 base and J by 5 bases, with 6 bases between them. The CDR3 DNA reads TGTGCCAGCTCACCACAGGGGAACGAGCAGTACTTC. Its protein product is CASSPQGNEQYF. Full variable domain (outside the CDR3, taken from reference TRBV18 and TRBJ2-7): NAGVMQNPRHLVRRRGQEARLRCSPMKGHSHVYWYRQLPEEGLKFMVYLQKENIIDESGMPKERFSAEFPKEGPSILRIQQVVRGDSAAYFCASSPQGNEQYFGPGTRLTVT.

J is TRBJ2-5 and V is TRBV24-1; 10 bases agree with TRBD2. The V and J ends lost 2 bases and 0 bases, in that order; junction bases with no gene match: 5. This CDR3 comprises 17 residues. Germline CDR1 is KGHDR and CDR2 is SFDVKD. The CDR3 spells CATSDSGSGGNQETQYF. The CDR3 DNA sequence: TGTGCCACCAGTGATTCTGGTAGCGGGGGGAACCAAGAGACCCAGTACTTC.

The V and J genes are TRBV5-1 and TRBJ2-5; D might be TRBD1 (6 bases). V was cut by 2 bases and J by 4 bases, with 15 bases left in between. Germline values: CDR1 SGHRS, CDR2 YFSETQ. There are 15 residues in the CDR3. In DNA form, the CDR3 reads TGCGCCAGCAGCTTAGTAAAGGGGGATGTAGAGACCCAGTACTTC. Protein sequence: CASSLVKGDVETQYF.

V and J are TRBV7-2 and TRBJ1-5; D ambiguous. Germline lookup yields CDR1 SGHTA and CDR2 FQGNSA. CDR3 length: 13 amino acids. The V and J ends lost 3 bases and 0 bases respectively, with 3 bases between them. CDR3 sequence reads: CASSFSSNQPQHF. The CDR3, as DNA: TGTGCCAGCAGCTTTAGTAGCAATCAGCCCCAGCATTTT.

V and J are TRBV18 and TRBJ1-5; D unresolved. The germline V gene has CDR1 KGHSH and CDR2 LQKENI. The V end was cut by 3 bases, the J end by 11 bases, with 14 bases between. The CDR3 is 13 amino acids. The CDR3 spells CASSPEAALAQHF. Written as DNA, the CDR3 is TGTGCCAGCTCACCTGAGGCGGCTCTGGCCCAGCATTTT.

The CDR3 nucleotides are TGCAGCGGGAGGGCCTACAATGAGCAGTTCTTC. It translates to CSGRAYNEQFF. This chain joins TRBV29-1 and TRBJ2-1; D might be TRBD2 (6 bases). This CDR3 is built from 11 residues. CDR1 and CDR2 from the germline V gene are SQVTM and ANQGSEA. V was cut by 7 bases and J by 2 bases, with 6 bases left in between.

This clone turned up a few times. An end of the junction does not agree with germline; a read error may underlie this. The chain employs TRBV5-1 and TRBJ2-1, with D possibly being TRBD2 (6 bases). The CDR3 runs 16 residues. The V gene's germline CDR1 is SGHRS and CDR2 YFSETQ. CDR3 amino acids: CASSLGGSSVSNLWVF. DNA of the CDR3: TGCGCCAGCAGCTTGGGGGGCTCTAGCGTGTCTAATCTCTGGGTCTTC.

Of note for this clone: An end of the junction differs from the germline gene, which may be a read error. The genes are TRBV6-1 and TRBJ1-6; 7 bases are shared with TRBD1. CDR3 length: 13 amino acids. Germline CDR1 is MNHNS and CDR2 is SASEGT. CDR3 region: CASSEVQSDRCFF. The CDR3 DNA reads TGTGCCAGCAGTGAAGTTCAGTCGGACAGGTGTTTTTTT.

The chain is built from TRBV28 and TRBJ1-3; D gene unclear. The CDR3 runs to 17 residues. The germline V gene encodes CDR1 MDHEN and CDR2 SYDVKM. Trimming stripped 1 base from V and 2 bases from J, with 15 bases between. The DNA for the CDR3 is TGTGCCAGCAGTTTATATGCCCCCCCCCGGGCTGGAAACACCATATATTTT. This translates into CASSLYAPPRAGNTIYF. The variable domain in full, completed from reference TRBV28 and TRBJ1-3, reads DVKVTQSSRYLVKRTGEKVFLECVQDMDHENMFWYRQDPGLGLRLIYFSYDVKMKEKGDIPEGYSVSREKKERFSLILESASTNQTSMYLCASSLYAPPRAGNTIYFGEGSWLTVV.

The V gene is TRBV12-3 or TRBV12-4, the J gene TRBJ2-7; D is unresolved. The CDR3 loop spans 11 amino acids. V lost 2 bases to trimming and J lost 5 bases, with 4 bases between them. The CDR3 nucleotides read TGTGCCAGCAGTTTAATCAACGAGCAGTACTTC. Its protein is CASSLINEQYF.